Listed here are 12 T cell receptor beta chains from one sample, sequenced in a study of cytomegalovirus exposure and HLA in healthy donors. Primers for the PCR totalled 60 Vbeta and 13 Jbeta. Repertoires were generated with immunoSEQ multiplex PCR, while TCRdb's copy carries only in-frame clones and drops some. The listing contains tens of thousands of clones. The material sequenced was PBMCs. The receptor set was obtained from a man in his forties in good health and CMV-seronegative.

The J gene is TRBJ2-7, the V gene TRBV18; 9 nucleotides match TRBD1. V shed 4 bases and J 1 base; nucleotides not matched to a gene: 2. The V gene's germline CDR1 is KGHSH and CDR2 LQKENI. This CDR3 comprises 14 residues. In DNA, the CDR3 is TGTGCCAGCTCACGGGACAGGGATTCCTACGAGCAGTACTTC. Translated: CASSRDRDSYEQYF.

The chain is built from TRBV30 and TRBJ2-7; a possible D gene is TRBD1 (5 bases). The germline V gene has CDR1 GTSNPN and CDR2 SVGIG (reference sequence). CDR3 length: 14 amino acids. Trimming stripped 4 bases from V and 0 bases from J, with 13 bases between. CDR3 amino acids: CAWTAGWSSYEQYF. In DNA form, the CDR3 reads TGTGCCTGGACCGCAGGGTGGTCCTCCTACGAGCAGTACTTC. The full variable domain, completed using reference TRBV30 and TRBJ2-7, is SQTIHQWPATLVQPVGSPLSLECTVEGTSNPNLYWYRQAAGRGLQLLFYSVGIGQISSEVPQNLSASRPQDRQFILSSKKLLLSDSGFYLCAWTAGWSSYEQYFGPGTRLTVT.

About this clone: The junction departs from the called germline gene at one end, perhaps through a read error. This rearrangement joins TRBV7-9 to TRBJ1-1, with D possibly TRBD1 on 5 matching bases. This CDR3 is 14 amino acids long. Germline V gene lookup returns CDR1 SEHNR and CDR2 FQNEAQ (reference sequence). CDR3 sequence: CAGSSMTANTEAFF. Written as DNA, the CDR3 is TGTGCCGGCAGCTCAATGACAGCGAACACTGAAGCTTTCTTT.

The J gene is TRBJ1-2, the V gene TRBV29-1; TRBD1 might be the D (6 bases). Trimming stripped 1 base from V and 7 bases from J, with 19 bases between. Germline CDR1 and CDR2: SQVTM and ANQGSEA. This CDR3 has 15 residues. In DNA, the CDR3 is TGCAGCGTTGAAGGAGAGGGGGGGCTCTATGGTGGCTACACCTTC. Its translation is CSVEGEGGLYGGYTF.

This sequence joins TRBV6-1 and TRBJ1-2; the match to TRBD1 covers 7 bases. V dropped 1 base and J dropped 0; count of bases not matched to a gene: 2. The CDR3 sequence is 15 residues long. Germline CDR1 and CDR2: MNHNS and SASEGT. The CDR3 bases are TGTGCCAGCAGTGAAGAGGGGACAGCTAACTATGGCTACACCTTC. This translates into CASSEEGTANYGYTF.

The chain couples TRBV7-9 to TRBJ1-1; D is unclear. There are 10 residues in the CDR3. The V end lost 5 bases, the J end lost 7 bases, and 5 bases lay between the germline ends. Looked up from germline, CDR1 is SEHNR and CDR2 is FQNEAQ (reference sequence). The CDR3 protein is CASSPFEAFF. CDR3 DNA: TGTGCCAGCAGCCCTTTTGAAGCTTTCTTT.

CDR3 nucleotide sequence: TGTGCCAGCAGGACAGGGAATAACTATGGCTACACCTTC. This codes for CASRTGNNYGYTF. The chain has TRBV28 and TRBJ1-2; 7 bases are shared with TRBD1. V shed 6 bases, J shed 1 base, and the junction held 2 bases outside the gene matches. The germline V gene has CDR1 MDHEN and CDR2 SYDVKM. The CDR3 covers 13 residues.

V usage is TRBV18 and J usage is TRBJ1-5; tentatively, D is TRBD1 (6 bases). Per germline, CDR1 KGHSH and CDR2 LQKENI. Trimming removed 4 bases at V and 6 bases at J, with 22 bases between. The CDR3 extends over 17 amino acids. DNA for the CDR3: TGTGCCAGCTCACTTACTGACGGGGGGCGCGTTGGTCAGCCCCAGCATTTT. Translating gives CASSLTDGGRVGQPQHF. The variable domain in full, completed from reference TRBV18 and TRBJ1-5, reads NAGVMQNPRHLVRRRGQEARLRCSPMKGHSHVYWYRQLPEEGLKFMVYLQKENIIDESGMPKERFSAEFPKEGPSILRIQQVVRGDSAAYFCASSLTDGGRVGQPQHFGDGTRLSIL.

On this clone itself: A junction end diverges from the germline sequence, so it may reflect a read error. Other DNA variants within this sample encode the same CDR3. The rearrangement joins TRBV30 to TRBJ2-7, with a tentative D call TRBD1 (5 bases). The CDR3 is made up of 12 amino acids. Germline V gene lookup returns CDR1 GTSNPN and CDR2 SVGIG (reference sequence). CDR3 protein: CAWSRRNRTTNF. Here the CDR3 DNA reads TGTGCCTGGAGTAGGCGTAACAGGACCACAAACTTC.

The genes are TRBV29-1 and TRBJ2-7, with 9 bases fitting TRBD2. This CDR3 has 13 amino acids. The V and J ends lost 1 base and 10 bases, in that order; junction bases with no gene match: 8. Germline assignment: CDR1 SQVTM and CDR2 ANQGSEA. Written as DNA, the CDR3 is TGCAGCGTTGAAGGAGTAGCGGGAGAGGAACAGTACTTC. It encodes CSVEGVAGEEQYF.

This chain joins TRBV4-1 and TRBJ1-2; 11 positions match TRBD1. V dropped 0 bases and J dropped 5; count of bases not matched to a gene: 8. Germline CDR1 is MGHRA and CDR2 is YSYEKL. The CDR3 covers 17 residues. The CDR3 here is CASSQEDRGLGAYGYTF. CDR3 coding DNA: TGCGCCAGCAGCCAAGAGGACAGGGGGCTGGGGGCTTATGGCTACACCTTC.

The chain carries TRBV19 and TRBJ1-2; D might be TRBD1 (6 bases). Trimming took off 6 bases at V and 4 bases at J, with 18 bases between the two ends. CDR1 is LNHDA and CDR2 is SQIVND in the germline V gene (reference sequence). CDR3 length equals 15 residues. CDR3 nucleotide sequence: TGTGCCAGTAGGATCGACAGGTCCCTGTCCTATGGCTACACCTTC. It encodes CASRIDRSLSYGYTF.